These 19 T cell receptor beta chains originate from one sample sequenced in a study of T cells in tumors after PD-1 blockade. Here immunoSEQ multiplex PCR was the method, and the copy in TCRdb shows in-frame clones only, minus some. The repertoire includes tens of thousands of clones, over 75% of them detected once, and 4% to 4.5% sits in the top ten. Sequencing was performed on PBMCs, taken before anti-PD-1 treatment. These receptors all stem from a human donor with basal cell carcinoma.

The count of this clone is one. This chain connects TRBV4-2 to TRBJ1-6, with D possibly being TRBD1 (6 bases). The germline V gene encodes CDR1 LGHNA and CDR2 YNFKEQ. This CDR3 has 24 residues. The V end was cut by 0 bases, the J end by 0 bases, with 30 bases between. The CDR3 protein is CASSQELGLSYRDILSSYNSPLHF. Written as DNA, the CDR3 is TGTGCCAGCAGCCAAGAACTGGGGCTTTCATACAGGGACATACTTAGCTCCTATAATTCACCCCTCCACTTT.

This rearrangement joins TRBV24-1 to TRBJ1-1; 7 nucleotides align to TRBD1. The CDR3 is made up of 12 amino acids. From germline, CDR1 is KGHDR and CDR2 SFDVKD. V gave up 9 bases and J gave up 10 bases; unmatched junction bases: 10. Written as DNA, the CDR3 is TGTGCCACCTCCTCCCAGCAGGGGGGAGCTTTCTTT. This sequence encodes CATSSQQGGAFF.

This chain uses TRBV15 with TRBJ2-4; 9 bases fit TRBD1. The germline V gene encodes CDR1 LNHNV and CDR2 YYDKDF (reference sequence). Trimming at V came to 2 bases and at J to 2 bases, leaving 4 bases not matched to a gene. The CDR3 has 16 residues. The CDR3 region is CATSRSGQGSKNIQYF. The CDR3 coding sequence is TGTGCCACCAGCAGATCGGGACAGGGTTCCAAAAACATTCAGTACTTC.

V gene TRBV6-5 combines with J gene TRBJ2-7; the match to TRBD1 covers 7 bases. This CDR3 has 15 residues. Per the germline V gene, CDR1 is MNHEY and CDR2 is SVGAGI. J gave up 2 bases and V 6 bases, and 10 bases lay outside the gene matches. The CDR3 region has the DNA TGTGCCAGCAGCGCACCTTGGACAGGACCCTACGAGCAGTACTTC. Its translation is CASSAPWTGPYEQYF.

The V call is TRBV4-2, the J call TRBJ2-3; D unclear. V shed 0 bases and J shed 1 base, with 8 bases lying between them. CDR1 is LGHNA and CDR2 is YNFKEQ in the germline V gene. The CDR3 runs to 15 residues. The CDR3 spells CASSQDLQGTDTQYF. CDR3 nucleotides: TGTGCCAGCAGCCAAGACCTCCAGGGCACAGATACGCAGTATTTT.

In its sample, this clone was seen a few times. V and J are TRBV4-1 and TRBJ1-2; weak D call: TRBD1 (5 bases). Germline lookup yields CDR1 MGHRA and CDR2 YSYEKL. Trimming stripped 0 bases from V and 11 bases from J, with 16 bases between. The CDR3 is 14 amino acids. The CDR3 region has the DNA TGCGCCAGCAGCCAAGATCCGGGGCAGCTTTGGTACACCTTC. Translation gives CASSQDPGQLWYTF.

The genes are TRBV2 and TRBJ1-4; perhaps TRBD1 as D (5 bases). Deletions cut 6 bases from V and 7 bases from J, with 18 bases between. Per germline, CDR1 SNHLY and CDR2 FYNNEI. The length of the CDR3 is 15 residues. The CDR3: CASRNLEGYGEKLFF. The CDR3 nucleotides read TGTGCCAGCAGAAACCTGGAGGGGTATGGTGAAAAACTGTTTTTT.

The genes are TRBV10-3 and TRBJ2-3; TRBD1 agrees at 7 bases. This CDR3 has 15 residues. Looked up from germline, CDR1 is ENHRY and CDR2 is SYGVKD. V lost 10 bases to trimming and J lost 0 bases; unmatched junction nucleotides: 10. CDR3 loop: CATAPDRASTDTQYF. The CDR3 DNA is TGTGCCACGGCCCCCGACAGGGCTAGCACAGATACGCAGTATTTT.

CDR3 amino acids: CASSIVRDTGELFF. The CDR3 DNA reads TGTGCCAGTAGTATCGTGAGGGACACCGGGGAGCTGTTTTTT. The rearrangement uses TRBV19 and TRBJ2-2, with D tentatively TRBD2 (5 bases). The V end was cut by 3 bases, the J end by 3 bases, with 8 bases between. The length of the CDR3 is 14 residues. Germline values: CDR1 LNHDA, CDR2 SQIVND (reference sequence).

CDR3: CAWSYNTEAFF. The CDR3 DNA reads as TGTGCCTGGAGTTATAACACTGAAGCTTTCTTT. The chain links TRBV30 to TRBJ1-1; the D is unclear. The CDR3 contains 11 residues. Trimming removed 2 bases at V and 2 bases at J, with 3 bases between. Germline-derived CDR1 and CDR2 are GTSNPN and SVGIG (reference sequence). The whole variable domain, remainder taken from reference TRBV30 and TRBJ1-1, is SQTIHQWPATLVQPVGSPLSLECTVEGTSNPNLYWYRQAAGRGLQLLFYSVGIGQISSEVPQNLSASRPQDRQFILSSKKLLLSDSGFYLCAWSYNTEAFFGQGTRLTVV.

This clone was observed a single time. The V call is TRBV7-8, the J call TRBJ1-5; a weak D match, TRBD1 (5 bases). CDR3 length: 18 amino acids. Trimming took 7 bases from V and 0 from J, leaving 22 bases between them. Germline lookup yields CDR1 SGHVS and CDR2 FQNEAQ. CDR3 in amino acids: CASTPWAQGSYSNQPQHF. The DNA of the CDR3 is TGTGCCAGCACCCCTTGGGCTCAGGGATCGTATAGCAATCAGCCCCAGCATTTT.

The V and J genes are TRBV7-9 and TRBJ1-1; D possibly corresponds to TRBD1 (5 bases). CDR3 length: 15 amino acids. Germline lookup yields CDR1 SEHNR and CDR2 FQNEAQ (reference sequence). V was cut by 7 bases and J by 4 bases, with 19 bases left in between. The CDR3 DNA follows: TGTGCCAGCAACCCGCCGGGGCGGGTGAGCACTGAAGCTTTCTTT. Amino acid sequence: CASNPPGRVSTEAFF.

This clone was observed a handful of times. This chain uses TRBV6-5 with TRBJ1-6; D is unresolved. The CDR3 spans 15 residues. Trimming shortened V by 6 bases and J by 7 bases, and 16 bases separated the two germline ends. The germline gives CDR1 MNHEY, CDR2 SVGAGI. CDR3 nucleotides: TGTGCCAGCAGCTACCGTCGGGGAAAGAATTCACCCCTCCACTTT. Amino acids: CASSYRRGKNSPLHF.

V gene TRBV19 combines with J gene TRBJ2-3; perhaps D is TRBD1 or TRBD2 (6 bases each). Germline loops: CDR1 LNHDA, CDR2 SQIVND (reference sequence). The CDR3 loop spans 16 amino acids. Trimming shortened V by 1 base and J by 6 bases, and 17 bases separated the two germline ends. DNA of the CDR3: TGTGCCAGTAGTATAGTTAAAGGGGGGCGCTCGGATACGCAGTATTTT. This encodes CASSIVKGGRSDTQYF.

This chain links TRBV28 with TRBJ1-1; D unresolved. The CDR3 is 13 amino acids. Germline V lookup: CDR1 MDHEN, CDR2 SYDVKM. V lost 2 bases and J lost 0, with 4 bases in between. This CDR3 reads CASSLRMNTEAFF. CDR3 nucleotides: TGTGCCAGCAGTTTAAGGATGAACACTGAAGCTTTCTTT.

The chain employs TRBV2 and TRBJ1-2; D ambiguous. Germline V gene data show CDR1 as SNHLY and CDR2 as FYNNEI. This CDR3 is built from 14 residues. V lost 3 bases and J 6 bases, leaving 14 bases between the germline ends. The CDR3 sequence: CASSEYREGNGYTF. CDR3 DNA sequence: TGTGCCAGCAGTGAGTACAGAGAAGGGAATGGCTACACCTTC.

This clone was detected only once. The chain combines TRBV7-2 with TRBJ1-4, with unresolved D. The germline V gene encodes CDR1 SGHTA and CDR2 FQGNSA. V shed 1 base and J shed 7 bases, with 10 bases lying between them. CDR3 length equals 14 residues. Here the CDR3 reads CASSLGQRAEKLFF. The CDR3 bases are TGTGCCAGCAGCTTAGGCCAGAGGGCTGAAAAACTGTTTTTT.

The rearrangement joins TRBV2 to TRBJ1-6; a possible D gene is TRBD1 (5 bases). Germline CDR1 reads SNHLY; CDR2 reads FYNNEI. V lost 1 base and J 7 bases, leaving 11 bases between the germline ends. This CDR3 contains 15 residues. DNA for the CDR3: TGTGCCAGCAGTGAAGGTGGCAGGGTCAATTCACCCCTCCACTTT. This encodes CASSEGGRVNSPLHF.

This chain links TRBV5-1 with TRBJ2-5, with D possibly matching TRBD2 (7 bases). Germline V CDR1 and CDR2: SGHRS, YFSETQ. Trimming stripped 5 bases from V and 2 bases from J, with 13 bases between. CDR3 size: 14 residues. The CDR3 region is CASRQGGTQETQYF. CDR3 coding DNA: TGCGCCAGCAGACAGGGAGGGACACAAGAGACCCAGTACTTC.